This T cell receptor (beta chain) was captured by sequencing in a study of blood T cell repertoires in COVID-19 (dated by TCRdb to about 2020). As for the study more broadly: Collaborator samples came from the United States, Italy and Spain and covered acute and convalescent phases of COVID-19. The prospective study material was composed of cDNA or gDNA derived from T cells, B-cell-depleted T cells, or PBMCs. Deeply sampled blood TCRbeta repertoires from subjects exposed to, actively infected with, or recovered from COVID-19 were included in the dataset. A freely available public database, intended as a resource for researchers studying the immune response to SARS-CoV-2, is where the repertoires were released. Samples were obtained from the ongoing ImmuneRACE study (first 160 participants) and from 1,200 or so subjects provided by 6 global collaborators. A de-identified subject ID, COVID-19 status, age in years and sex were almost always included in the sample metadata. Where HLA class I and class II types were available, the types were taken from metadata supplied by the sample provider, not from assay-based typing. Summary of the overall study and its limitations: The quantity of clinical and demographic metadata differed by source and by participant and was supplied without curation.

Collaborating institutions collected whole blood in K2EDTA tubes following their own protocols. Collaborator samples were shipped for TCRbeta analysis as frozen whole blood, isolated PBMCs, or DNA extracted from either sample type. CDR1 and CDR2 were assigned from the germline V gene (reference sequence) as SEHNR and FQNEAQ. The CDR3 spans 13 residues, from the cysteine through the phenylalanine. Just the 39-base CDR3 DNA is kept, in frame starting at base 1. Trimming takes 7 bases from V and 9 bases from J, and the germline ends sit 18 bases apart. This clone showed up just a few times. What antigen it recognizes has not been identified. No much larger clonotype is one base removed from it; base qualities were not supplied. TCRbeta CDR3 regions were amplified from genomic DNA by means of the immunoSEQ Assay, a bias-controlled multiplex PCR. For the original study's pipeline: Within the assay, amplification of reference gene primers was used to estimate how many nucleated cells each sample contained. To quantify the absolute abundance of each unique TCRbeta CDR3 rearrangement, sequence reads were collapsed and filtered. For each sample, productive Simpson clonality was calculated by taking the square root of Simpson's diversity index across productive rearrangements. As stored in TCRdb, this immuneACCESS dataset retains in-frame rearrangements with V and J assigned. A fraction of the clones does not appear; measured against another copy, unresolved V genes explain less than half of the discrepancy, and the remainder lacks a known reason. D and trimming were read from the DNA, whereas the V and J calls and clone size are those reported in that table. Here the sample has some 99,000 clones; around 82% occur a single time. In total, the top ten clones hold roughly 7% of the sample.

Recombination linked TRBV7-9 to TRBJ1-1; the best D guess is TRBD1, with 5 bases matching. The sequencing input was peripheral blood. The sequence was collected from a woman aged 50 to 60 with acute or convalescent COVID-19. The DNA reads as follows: TGTGCCAGCACCCTGGCGGGGGGAAACCAAGCTTTCTTT. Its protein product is CASTLAGGNQAFF.